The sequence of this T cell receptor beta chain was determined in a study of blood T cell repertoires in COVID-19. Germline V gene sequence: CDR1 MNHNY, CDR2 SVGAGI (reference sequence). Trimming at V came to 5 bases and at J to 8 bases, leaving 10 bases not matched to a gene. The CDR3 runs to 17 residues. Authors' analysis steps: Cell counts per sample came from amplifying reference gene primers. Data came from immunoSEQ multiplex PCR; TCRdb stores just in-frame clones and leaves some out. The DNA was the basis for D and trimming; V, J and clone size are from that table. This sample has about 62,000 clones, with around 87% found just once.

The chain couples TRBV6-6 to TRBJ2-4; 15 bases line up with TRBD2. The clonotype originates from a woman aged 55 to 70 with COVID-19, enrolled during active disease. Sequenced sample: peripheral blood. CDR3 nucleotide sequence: TGTGCCAGCAGTCCTCCGGGACTAGCGGGAGGAGGGCACATTCAGTACTTC. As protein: CASSPPGLAGGGHIQYF.